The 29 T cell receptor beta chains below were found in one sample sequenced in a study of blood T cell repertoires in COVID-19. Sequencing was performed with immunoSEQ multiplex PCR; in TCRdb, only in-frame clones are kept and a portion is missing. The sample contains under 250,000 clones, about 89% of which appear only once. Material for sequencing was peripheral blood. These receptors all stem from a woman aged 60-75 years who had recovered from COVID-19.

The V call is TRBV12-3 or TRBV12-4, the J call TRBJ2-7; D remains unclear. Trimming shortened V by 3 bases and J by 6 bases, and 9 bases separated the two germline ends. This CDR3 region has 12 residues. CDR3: CASSFGVIEQYF. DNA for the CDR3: TGTGCCAGCAGTTTCGGTGTGATCGAGCAGTACTTC.

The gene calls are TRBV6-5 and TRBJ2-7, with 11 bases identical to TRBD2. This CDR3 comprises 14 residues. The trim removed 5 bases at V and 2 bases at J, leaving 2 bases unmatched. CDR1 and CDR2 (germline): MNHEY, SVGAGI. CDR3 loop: CASSLAGGTYEQYF. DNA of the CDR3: TGTGCCAGCAGTCTAGCGGGGGGAACCTACGAGCAGTACTTC.

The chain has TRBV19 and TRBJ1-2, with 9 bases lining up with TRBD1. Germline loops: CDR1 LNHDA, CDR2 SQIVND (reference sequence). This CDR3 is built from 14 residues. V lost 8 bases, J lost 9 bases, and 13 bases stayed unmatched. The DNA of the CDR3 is TGTGCCAGTTCCCCAGGGGACAGGGCAGCAAGCTACACCTTC. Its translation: CASSPGDRAASYTF.

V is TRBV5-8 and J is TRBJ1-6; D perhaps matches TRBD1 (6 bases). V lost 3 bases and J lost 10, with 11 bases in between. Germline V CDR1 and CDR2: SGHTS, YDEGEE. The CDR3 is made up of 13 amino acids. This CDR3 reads CASSSGVLSPLHF. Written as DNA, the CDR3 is TGTGCCAGCAGCTCAGGGGTTCTATCACCCCTCCACTTT.

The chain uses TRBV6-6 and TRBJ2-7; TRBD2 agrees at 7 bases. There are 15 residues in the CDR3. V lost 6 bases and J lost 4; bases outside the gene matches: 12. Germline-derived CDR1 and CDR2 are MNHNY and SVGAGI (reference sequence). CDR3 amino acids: CASSQGLPTTYEQYF. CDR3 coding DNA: TGTGCCAGCAGCCAGGGACTACCGACTACGTACGAGCAGTACTTC.

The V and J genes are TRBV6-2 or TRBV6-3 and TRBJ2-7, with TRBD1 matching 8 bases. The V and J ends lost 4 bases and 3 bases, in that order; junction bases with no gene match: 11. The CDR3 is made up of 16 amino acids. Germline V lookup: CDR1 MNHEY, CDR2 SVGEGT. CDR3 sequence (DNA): TGTGCCAGCAGTTCGCACAGGGGGAGGCCGAACTACGAGCAGTACTTC. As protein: CASSSHRGRPNYEQYF.

CDR3 DNA: TGTGCCAGCAGCCCGCAGGGTTTTGTCTCAGATACGCAGTATTTT. The encoded protein is CASSPQGFVSDTQYF. V is TRBV9 and J is TRBJ2-3, with D perhaps matching TRBD1 (5 bases). Per the germline V gene, CDR1 is SGDLS and CDR2 is YYNGEE. Trimming removed 4 bases at V and 4 bases at J, with 16 bases between. The CDR3 is made up of 15 amino acids.

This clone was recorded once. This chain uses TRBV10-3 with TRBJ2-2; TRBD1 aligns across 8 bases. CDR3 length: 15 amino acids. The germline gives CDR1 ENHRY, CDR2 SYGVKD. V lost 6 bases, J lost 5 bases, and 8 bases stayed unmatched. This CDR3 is CAIRDLQGETGELFF. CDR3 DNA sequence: TGTGCCATCAGGGACTTACAGGGGGAAACCGGGGAGCTGTTTTTT.

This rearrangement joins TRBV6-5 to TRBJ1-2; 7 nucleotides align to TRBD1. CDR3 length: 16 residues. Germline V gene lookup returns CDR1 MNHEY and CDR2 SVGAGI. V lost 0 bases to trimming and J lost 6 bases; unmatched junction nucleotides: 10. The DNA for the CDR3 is TGTGCCAGCAGTTACTCGAGTGACAGGGAAAGGAATGGCTACACCTTC. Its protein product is CASSYSSDRERNGYTF.

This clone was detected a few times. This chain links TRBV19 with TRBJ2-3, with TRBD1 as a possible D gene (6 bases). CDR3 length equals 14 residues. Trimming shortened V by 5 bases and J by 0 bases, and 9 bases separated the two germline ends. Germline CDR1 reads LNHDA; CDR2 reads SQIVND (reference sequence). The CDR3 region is CASSGQISTDTQYF. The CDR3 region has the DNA TGTGCCAGTAGTGGACAGATTAGCACAGATACGCAGTATTTT.

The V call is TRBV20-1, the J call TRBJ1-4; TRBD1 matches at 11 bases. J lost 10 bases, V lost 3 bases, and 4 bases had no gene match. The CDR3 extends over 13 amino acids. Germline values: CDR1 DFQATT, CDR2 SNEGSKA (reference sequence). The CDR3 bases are TGCAGTGCTAGTTGGGACAGGGGGGGAAAACTGTTTTTT. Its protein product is CSASWDRGGKLFF.

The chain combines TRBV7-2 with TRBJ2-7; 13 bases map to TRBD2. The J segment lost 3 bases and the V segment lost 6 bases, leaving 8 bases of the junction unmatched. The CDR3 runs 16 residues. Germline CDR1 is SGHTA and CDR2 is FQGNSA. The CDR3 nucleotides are TGTGCCAGCAGGTCAAGGACTAGCGGGGGACTCTACGAGCAGTACTTC. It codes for CASRSRTSGGLYEQYF.

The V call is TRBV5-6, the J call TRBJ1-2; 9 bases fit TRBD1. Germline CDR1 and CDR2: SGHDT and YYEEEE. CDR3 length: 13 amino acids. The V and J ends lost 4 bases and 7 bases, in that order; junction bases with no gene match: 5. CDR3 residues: CASSMDRGFGYTF. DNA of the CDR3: TGTGCCAGCAGCATGGACAGGGGTTTTGGCTACACCTTC.

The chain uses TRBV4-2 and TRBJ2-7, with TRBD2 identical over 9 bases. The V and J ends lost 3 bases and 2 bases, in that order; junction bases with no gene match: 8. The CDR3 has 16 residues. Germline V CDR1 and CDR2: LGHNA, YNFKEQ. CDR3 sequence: CASSQGSGGPTYEQYF. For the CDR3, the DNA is TGTGCCAGCAGCCAGGGGAGCGGGGGGCCGACCTACGAGCAGTACTTC.

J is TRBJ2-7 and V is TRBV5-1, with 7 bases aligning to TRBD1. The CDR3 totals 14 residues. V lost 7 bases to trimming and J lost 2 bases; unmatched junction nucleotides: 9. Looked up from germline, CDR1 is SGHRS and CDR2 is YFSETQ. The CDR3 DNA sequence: TGCGCCAGCGGAACAGGGGCGGAACCCTACGAGCAGTACTTC. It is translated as CASGTGAEPYEQYF. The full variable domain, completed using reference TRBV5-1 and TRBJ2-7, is KAGVTQTPRYLIKTRGQQVTLSCSPISGHRSVSWYQQTPGQGLQFLFEYFSETQRNKGNFPGRFSGRQFSNSRSEMNVSTLELGDSALYLCASGTGAEPYEQYFGPGTRLTVT.

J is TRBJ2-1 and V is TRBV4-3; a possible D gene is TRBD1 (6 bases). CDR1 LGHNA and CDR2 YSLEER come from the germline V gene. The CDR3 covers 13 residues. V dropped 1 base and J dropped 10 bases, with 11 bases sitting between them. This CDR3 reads CASSQGNRVEQFF. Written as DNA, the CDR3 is TGCGCCAGCAGCCAAGGGAACAGGGTAGAGCAGTTCTTC.

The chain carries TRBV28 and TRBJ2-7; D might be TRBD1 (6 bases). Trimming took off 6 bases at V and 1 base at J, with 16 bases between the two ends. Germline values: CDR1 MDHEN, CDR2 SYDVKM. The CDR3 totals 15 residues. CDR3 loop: CASRRSPGQSYEQYF. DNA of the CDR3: TGTGCCAGCAGAAGATCGCCAGGACAGTCCTACGAGCAGTACTTC. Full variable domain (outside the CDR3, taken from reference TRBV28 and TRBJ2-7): DVKVTQSSRYLVKRTGEKVFLECVQDMDHENMFWYRQDPGLGLRLIYFSYDVKMKEKGDIPEGYSVSREKKERFSLILESASTNQTSMYLCASRRSPGQSYEQYFGPGTRLTVT.

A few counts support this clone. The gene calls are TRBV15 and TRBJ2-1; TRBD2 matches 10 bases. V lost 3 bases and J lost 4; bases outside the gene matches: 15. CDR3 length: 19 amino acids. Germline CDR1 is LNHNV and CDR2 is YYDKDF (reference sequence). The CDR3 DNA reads TGTGCCACCAGCAGGGCGAACGGATTAGCGGGGGGCTTTTACAATGAGCAGTTCTTC. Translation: CATSRANGLAGGFYNEQFF.

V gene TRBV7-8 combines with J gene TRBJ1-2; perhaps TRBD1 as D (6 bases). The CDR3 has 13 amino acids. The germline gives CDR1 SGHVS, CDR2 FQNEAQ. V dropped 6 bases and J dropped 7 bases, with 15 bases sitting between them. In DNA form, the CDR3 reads TGTGCCAGCAGTCAGACCACAGGGACTGGCTACACCTTC. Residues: CASSQTTGTGYTF.

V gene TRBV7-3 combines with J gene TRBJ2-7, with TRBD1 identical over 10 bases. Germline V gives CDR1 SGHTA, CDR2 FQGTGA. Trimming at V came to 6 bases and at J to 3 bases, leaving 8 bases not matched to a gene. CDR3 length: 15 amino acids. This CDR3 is CASSEDRGPFYEQYF. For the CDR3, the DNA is TGTGCCAGCAGTGAAGACAGGGGGCCTTTCTACGAGCAGTACTTC.

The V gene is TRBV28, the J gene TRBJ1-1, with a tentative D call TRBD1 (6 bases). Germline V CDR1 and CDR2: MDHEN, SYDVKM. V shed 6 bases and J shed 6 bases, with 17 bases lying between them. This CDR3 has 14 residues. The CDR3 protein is CASRADRSSPEAFF. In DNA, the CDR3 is TGTGCCAGCAGGGCGGACAGAAGCTCACCTGAAGCTTTCTTT.

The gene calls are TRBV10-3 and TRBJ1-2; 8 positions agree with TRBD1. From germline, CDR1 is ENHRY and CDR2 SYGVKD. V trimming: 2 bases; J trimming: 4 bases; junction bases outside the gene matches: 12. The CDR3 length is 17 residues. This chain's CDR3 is CAISEKSPGQGGYGYTF. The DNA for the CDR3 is TGTGCCATCAGTGAGAAATCCCCCGGACAGGGAGGCTATGGCTACACCTTC.

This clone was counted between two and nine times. As DNA, the CDR3 is TGTGCCAGCGCCGGGGGGCTCGGCACAGATACGCAGTATTTT. This gives the protein CASAGGLGTDTQYF. The rearrangement uses TRBV11-3 and TRBJ2-3; D might be TRBD2 (7 bases). The CDR3 runs 14 residues. Trimming took off 8 bases at V and 1 base at J, with 13 bases between the two ends. CDR1 is SGHNT, CDR2 YENEEA, per germline.

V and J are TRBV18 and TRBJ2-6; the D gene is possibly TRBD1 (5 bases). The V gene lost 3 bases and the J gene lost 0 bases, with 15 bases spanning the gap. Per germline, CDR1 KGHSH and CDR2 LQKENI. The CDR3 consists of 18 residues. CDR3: CASSPVTQALSGANVLTF. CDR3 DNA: TGTGCCAGCTCACCCGTCACACAGGCTCTCTCTGGGGCCAACGTCCTGACTTTC.

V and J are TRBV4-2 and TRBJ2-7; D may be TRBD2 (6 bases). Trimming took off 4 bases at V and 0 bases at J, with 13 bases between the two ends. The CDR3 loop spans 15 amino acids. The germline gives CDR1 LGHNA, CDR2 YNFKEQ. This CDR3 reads CASSLRDFPSYEQYF. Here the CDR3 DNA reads TGTGCCAGCAGCCTGCGGGACTTCCCCTCCTACGAGCAGTACTTC.

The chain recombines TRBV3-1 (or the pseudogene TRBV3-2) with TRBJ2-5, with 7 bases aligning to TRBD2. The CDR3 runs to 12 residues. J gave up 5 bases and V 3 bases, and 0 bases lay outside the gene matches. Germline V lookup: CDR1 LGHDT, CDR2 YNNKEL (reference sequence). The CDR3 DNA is TGTGCCAGCAGCCACGGGAGGGAGACCCAGTACTTC. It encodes CASSHGRETQYF.

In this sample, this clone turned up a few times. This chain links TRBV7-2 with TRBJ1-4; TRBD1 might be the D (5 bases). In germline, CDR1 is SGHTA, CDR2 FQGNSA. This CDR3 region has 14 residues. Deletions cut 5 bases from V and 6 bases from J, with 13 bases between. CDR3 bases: TGTGCCAGCAGCCCTCAGGGAGGGGATGAAAAACTGTTTTTT. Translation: CASSPQGGDEKLFF.

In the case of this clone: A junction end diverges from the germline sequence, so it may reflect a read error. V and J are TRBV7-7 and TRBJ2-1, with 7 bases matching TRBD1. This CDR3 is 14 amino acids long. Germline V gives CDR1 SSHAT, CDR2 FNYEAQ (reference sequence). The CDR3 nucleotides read TGTGCTAGCAGCCCCGGGACAGCCTACAATGAGCAGTTCTTC. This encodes CASSPGTAYNEQFF.

In nucleotides, the CDR3 is TGTGCCAGCAGCTTAAAGACAGGGTTGGAGGGAGAGACCCAGTACTTC. Its translation: CASSLKTGLEGETQYF. The chain has TRBV7-3 and TRBJ2-5, with D tentatively TRBD1 (7 bases). CDR1 is SGHTA and CDR2 is FQGTGA in the germline V gene. This CDR3 has 16 amino acids. V lost 1 base and J lost 4, with 16 bases in between.